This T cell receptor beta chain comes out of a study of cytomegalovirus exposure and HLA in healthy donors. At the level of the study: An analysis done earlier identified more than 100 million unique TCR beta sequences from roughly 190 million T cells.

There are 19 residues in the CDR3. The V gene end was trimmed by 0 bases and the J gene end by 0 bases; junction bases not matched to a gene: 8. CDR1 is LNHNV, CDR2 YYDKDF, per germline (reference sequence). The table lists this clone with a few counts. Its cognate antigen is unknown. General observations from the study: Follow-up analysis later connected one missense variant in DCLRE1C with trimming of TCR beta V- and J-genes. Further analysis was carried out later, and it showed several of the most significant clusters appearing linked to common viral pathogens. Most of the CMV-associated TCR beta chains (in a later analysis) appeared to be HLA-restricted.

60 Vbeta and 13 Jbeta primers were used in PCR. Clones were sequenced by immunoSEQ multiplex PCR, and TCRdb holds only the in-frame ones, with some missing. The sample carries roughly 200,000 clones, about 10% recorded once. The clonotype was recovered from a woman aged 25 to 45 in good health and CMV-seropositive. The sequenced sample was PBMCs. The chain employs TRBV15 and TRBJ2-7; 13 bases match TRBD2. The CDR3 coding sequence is TGTGCCACCAGCAGAGATTCCCCAGGACTAGCGGGAGCCTCCTACGAGCAGTACTTC. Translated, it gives CATSRDSPGLAGASYEQYF.